This T cell receptor beta chain was sequenced during a study of CD8 T cells in Susac syndrome. Regarding the study as a whole: Regarding the TCR sequencing and HLA analysis, the study admitted that a relatively small number of individuals were involved.

V was clipped by 3 bases and J by 5 bases; unmatched bases: 6. The CDR3 has 15 amino acids. CDR1 and CDR2 from the germline V gene are SGHRS and YFSETQ. Reverse transcription used about 0.5 to 1 ug RNA and random hexamers. immunoSEQ multiplex PCR amplified TCR beta CDR3 across 54 Vbeta, 13 Jbeta. TCRdb used MiXCR to reprocess the immunoSEQ multiplex PCR reads, holding one entry per CDR3 protein. The sample consists of 100,000 to 150,000 distinct CDR3 sequences, 80% of them appearing once. Remarks on this clonotype: Its antigen remains unknown.

From blood CD8+ and CD4+ T cells, TCR beta sequences were generated. TEMRA cells were FACS-enriched, while CD8+ and CD4+ T cells were negatively isolated. The receptor was isolated from a human donor with multiple sclerosis. The sample was CD8+ T cells from PBMCs. The chain uses TRBV5-1 and TRBJ1-4, with 8 bases fitting TRBD1. Written as DNA, the CDR3 is TGCGCCAGCAGCTCAGGACAGGGATTAAATGAAAAACTGTTTTTT. It is translated as CASSSGQGLNEKLFF.